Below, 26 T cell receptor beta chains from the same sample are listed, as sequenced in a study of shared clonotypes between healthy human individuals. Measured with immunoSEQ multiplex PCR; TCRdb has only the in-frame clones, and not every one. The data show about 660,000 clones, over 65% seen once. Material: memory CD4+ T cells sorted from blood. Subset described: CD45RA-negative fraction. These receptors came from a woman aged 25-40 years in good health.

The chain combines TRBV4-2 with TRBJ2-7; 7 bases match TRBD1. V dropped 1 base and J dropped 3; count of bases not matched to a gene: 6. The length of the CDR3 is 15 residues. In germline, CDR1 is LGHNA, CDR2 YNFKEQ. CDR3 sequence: CASSQARGQDYEQYF. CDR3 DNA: TGTGCCAGCAGCCAAGCGAGGGGGCAAGACTACGAGCAGTACTTC.

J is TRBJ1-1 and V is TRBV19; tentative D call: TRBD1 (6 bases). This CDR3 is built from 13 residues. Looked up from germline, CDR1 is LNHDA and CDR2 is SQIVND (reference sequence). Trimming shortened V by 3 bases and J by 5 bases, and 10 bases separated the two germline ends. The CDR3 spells CASSIQGKTEAFF. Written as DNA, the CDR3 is TGTGCCAGTAGTATCCAGGGGAAAACTGAAGCTTTCTTT.

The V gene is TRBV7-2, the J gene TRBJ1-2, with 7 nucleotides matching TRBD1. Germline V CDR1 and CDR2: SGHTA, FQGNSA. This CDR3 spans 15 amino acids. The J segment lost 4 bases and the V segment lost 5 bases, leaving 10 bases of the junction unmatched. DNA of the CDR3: TGTGCCAGCAGCCGGACGACAGGGCCTGGCTATGGCTACACCTTC. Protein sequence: CASSRTTGPGYGYTF.

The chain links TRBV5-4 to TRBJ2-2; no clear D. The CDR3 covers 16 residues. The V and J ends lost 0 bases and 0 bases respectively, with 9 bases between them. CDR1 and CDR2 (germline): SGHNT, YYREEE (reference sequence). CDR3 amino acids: CASSLALGTNTGELFF. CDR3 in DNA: TGTGCCAGCAGCTTGGCTTTGGGAACGAACACCGGGGAGCTGTTTTTT.

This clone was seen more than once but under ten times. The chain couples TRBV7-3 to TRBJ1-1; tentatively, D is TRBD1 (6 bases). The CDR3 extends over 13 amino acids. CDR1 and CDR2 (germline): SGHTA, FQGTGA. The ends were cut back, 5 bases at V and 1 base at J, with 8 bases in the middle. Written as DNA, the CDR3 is TGTGCCAGCAGCGAAGGGGGGAACACTGAAGCTTTCTTT. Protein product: CASSEGGNTEAFF.

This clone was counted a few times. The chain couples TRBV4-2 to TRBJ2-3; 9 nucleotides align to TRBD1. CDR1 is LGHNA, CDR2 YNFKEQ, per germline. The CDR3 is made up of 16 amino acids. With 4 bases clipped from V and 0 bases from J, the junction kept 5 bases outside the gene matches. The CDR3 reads CASSPQGAASTDTQYF. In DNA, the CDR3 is TGTGCCAGCAGCCCACAGGGGGCCGCTAGCACAGATACGCAGTATTTT.

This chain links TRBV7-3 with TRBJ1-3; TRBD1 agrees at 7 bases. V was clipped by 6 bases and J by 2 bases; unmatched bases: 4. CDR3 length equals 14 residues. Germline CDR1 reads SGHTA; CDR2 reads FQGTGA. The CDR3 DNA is TGTGCCAGCAGTCGTACAGGGGCTGGAAACACCATATATTTT. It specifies CASSRTGAGNTIYF. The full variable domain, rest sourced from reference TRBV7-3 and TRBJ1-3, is GAGVSQTPSNKVTEKGKYVELRCDPISGHTALYWYRQSLGQGPEFLIYFQGTGAADDSGLPNDRFFAVRPEGSVSTLKIQRTERGDSAVYLCASSRTGAGNTIYFGEGSWLTVV.

The CDR3 DNA reads TGTGCCACCAGCAGGTTGGGACAGAGTTATGGCTACACCTTC. Its protein product is CATSRLGQSYGYTF. The chain links TRBV15 to TRBJ1-2, with 7 nucleotides matching TRBD1. Germline CDR1 reads LNHNV; CDR2 reads YYDKDF (reference sequence). This CDR3 spans 14 amino acids. J gave up 5 bases and V 3 bases, and 6 bases lay outside the gene matches.

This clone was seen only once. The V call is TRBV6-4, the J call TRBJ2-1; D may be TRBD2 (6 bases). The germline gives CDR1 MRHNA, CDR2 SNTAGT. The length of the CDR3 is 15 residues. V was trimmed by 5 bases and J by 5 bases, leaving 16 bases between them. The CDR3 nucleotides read TGTGCCAGCAGTATGGAACGGGGACTCAACAATGAGCAGTTCTTC. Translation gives CASSMERGLNNEQFF.

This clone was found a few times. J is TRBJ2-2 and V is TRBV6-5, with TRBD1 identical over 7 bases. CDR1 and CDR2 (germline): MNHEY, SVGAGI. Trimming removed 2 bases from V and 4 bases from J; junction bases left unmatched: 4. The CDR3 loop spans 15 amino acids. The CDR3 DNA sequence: TGTGCCAGCAGTTACGCGACAGGGAGCACCGGGGAGCTGTTTTTT. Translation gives CASSYATGSTGELFF.

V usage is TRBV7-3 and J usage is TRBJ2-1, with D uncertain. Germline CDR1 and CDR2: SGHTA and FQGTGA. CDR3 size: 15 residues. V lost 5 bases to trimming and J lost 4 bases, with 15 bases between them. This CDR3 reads CASSQDGNNYNEQFF. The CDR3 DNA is TGTGCCAGCAGCCAGGACGGCAATAATTACAATGAGCAGTTCTTC.

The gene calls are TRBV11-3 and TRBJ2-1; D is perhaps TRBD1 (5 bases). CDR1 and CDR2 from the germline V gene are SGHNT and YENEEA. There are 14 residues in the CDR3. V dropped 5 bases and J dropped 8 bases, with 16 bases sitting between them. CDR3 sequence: CASSPGLGSHEQFF. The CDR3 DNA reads TGTGCCAGCAGCCCAGGGCTAGGGTCCCATGAGCAGTTCTTC.

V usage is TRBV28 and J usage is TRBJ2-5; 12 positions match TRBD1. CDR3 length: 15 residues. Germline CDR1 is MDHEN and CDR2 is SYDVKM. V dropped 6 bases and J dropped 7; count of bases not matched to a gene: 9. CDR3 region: CASRSGTGGRGTQYF. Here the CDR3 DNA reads TGTGCCAGCAGGTCCGGGACAGGGGGCCGTGGGACCCAGTACTTC. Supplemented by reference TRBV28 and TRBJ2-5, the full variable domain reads DVKVTQSSRYLVKRTGEKVFLECVQDMDHENMFWYRQDPGLGLRLIYFSYDVKMKEKGDIPEGYSVSREKKERFSLILESASTNQTSMYLCASRSGTGGRGTQYFGPGTRLLVL.

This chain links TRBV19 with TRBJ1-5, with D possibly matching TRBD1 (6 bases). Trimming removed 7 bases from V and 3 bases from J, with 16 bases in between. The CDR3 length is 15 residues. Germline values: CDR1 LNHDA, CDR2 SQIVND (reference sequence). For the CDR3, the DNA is TGTGCCAGTACCTCCCTGACAGGATTCAATCAGCCCCAGCATTTT. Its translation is CASTSLTGFNQPQHF.

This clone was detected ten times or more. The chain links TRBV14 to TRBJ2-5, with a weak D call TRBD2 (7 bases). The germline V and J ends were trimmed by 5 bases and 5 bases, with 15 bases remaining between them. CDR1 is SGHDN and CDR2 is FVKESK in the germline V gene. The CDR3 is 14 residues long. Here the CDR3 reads CASSSPGGAETQYF. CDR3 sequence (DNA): TGTGCCAGCAGCTCACCTGGGGGGGCGGAGACCCAGTACTTC.

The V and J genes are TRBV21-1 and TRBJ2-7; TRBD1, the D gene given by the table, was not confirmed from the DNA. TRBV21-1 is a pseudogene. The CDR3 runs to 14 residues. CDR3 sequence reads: CASSKAGSPYEQYF. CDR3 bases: TGTGCCAGCAGCAAAGCGGGCAGCCCCTACGAGCAGTACTTC.

The CDR3 coding sequence is TGTGCCAGCAGCAAAACCGGGACACTAACGACTTTCTTT. As protein: CASSKTGTLTTFF. This chain joins TRBV28 and TRBJ1-1; TRBD1 might be the D (6 bases). The CDR3 loop spans 13 amino acids. CDR1 and CDR2 (germline): MDHEN, SYDVKM. V was pared by 6 bases and J by 12 bases, with 20 bases between.

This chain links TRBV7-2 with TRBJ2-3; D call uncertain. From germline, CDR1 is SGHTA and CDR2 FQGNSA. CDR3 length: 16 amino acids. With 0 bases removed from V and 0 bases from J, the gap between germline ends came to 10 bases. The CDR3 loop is CASSLAGGHSTDTQYF. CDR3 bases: TGTGCCAGCAGCTTAGCGGGCGGCCATAGCACAGATACGCAGTATTTT.

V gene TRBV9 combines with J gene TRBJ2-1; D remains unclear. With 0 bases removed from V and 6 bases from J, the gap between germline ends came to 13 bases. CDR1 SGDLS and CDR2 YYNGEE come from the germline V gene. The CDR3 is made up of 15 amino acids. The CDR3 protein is CASSVGDPMTNEQFF. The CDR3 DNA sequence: TGTGCCAGCAGCGTAGGAGATCCTATGACCAATGAGCAGTTCTTC.

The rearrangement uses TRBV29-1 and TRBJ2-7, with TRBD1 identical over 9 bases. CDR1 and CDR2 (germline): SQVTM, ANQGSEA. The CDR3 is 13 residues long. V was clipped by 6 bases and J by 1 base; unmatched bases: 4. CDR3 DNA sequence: TGCAGCGTAACCGGGACAGGGTCCTACGAGCAGTACTTC. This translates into CSVTGTGSYEQYF.

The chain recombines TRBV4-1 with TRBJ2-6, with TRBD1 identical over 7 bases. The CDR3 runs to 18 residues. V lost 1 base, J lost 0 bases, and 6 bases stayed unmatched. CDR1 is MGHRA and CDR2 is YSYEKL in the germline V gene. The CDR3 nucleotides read TGCGCCAGCAGCCAAGGGCGACAGGGACCCTCTGGGGCCAACGTCCTGACTTTC. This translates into CASSQGRQGPSGANVLTF.

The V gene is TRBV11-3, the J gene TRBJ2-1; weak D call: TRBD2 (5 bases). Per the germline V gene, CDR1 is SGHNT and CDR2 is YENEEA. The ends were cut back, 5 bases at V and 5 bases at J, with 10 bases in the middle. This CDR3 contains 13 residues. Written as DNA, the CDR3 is TGTGCCAGCAGCCCACCTAGCAACAATGAGCAGTTCTTC. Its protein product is CASSPPSNNEQFF.

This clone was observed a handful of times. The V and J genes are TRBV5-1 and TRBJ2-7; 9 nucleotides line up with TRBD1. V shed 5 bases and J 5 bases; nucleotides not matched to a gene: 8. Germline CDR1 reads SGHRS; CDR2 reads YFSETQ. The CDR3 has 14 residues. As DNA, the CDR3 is TGCGCCAGCAGTTCACAGGGGGCGAACGACGAGCAGTACTTC. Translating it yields CASSSQGANDEQYF.

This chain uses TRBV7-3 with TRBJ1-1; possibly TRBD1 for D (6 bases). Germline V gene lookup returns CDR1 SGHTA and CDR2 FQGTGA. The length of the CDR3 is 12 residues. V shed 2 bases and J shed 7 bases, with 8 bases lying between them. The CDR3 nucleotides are TGTGCCAGCAGCTTACTCAGGGGTGAAGCTTTCTTT. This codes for CASSLLRGEAFF.

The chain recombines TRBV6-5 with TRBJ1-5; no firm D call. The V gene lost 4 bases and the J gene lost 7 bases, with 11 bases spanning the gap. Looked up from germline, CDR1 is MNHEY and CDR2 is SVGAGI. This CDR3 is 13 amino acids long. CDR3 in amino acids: CASSSTIGQPQHF. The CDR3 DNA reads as TGTGCCAGCAGTTCCACCATTGGGCAGCCCCAGCATTTT.

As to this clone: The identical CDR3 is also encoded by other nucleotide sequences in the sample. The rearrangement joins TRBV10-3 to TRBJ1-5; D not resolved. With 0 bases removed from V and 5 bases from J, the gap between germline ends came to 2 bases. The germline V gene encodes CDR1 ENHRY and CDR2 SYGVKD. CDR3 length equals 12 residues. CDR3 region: CAISESDQPQHF. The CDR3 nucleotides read TGTGCCATCAGTGAGTCCGATCAGCCCCAGCATTTT.